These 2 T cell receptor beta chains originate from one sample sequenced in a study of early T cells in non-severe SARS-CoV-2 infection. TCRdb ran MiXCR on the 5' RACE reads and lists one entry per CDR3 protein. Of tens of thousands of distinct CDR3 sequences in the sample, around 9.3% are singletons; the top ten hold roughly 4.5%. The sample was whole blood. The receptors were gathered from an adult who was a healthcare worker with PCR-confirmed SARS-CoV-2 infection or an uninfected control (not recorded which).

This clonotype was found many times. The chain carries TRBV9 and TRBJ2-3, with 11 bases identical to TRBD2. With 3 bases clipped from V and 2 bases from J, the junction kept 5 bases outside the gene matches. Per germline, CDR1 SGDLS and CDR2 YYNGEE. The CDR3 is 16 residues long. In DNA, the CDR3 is TGTGCCAGCAGCGAGGGGACTAGCGGTTTCACAGATACGCAGTATTTT. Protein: CASSEGTSGFTDTQYF.

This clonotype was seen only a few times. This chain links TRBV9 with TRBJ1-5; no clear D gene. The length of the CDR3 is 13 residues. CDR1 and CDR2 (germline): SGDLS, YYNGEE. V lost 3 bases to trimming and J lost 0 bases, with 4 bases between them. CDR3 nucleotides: TGTGCCAGCAGCGGGGATAGCAATCAGCCCCAGCATTTT. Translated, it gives CASSGDSNQPQHF.